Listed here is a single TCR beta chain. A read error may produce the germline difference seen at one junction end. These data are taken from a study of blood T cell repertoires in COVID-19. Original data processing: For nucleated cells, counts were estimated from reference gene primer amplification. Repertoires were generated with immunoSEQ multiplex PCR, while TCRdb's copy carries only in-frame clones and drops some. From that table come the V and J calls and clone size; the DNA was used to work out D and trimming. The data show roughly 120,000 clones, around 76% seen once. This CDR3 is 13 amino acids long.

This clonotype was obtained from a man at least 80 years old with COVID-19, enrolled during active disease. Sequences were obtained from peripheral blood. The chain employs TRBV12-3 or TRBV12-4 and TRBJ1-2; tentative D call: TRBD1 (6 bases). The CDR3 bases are TGTGCCAGCAGCCCAGACAGGAACTTTGGCTACACCTTC. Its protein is CASSPDRNFGYTF.